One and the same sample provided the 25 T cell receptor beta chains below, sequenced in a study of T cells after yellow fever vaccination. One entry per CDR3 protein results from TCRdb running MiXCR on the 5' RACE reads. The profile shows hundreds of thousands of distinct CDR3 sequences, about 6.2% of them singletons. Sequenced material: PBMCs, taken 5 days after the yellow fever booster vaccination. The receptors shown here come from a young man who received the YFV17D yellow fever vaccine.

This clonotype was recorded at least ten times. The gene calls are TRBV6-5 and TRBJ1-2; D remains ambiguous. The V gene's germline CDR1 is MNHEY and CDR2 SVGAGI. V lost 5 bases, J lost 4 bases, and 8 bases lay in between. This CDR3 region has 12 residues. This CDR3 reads CASSRPGYGYTF. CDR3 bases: TGTGCCAGCAGTAGGCCCGGCTATGGCTACACCTTC.

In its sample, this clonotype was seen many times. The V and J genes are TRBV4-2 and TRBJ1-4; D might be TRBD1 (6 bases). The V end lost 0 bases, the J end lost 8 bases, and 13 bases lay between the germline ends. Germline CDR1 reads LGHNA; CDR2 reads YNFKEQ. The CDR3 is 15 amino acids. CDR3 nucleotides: TGTGCCAGCAGCCAAGATGGGAAACAGGGCGAAAAACTGTTTTTT. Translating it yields CASSQDGKQGEKLFF.

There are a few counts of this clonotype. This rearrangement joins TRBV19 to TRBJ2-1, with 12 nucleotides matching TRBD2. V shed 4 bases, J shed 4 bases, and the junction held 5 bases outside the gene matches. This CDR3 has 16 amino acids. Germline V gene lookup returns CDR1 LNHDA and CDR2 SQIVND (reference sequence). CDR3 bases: TGTGCCAGTAGTACCCGGACTAGCGGGAATTACAATGAGCAGTTCTTC. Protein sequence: CASSTRTSGNYNEQFF.

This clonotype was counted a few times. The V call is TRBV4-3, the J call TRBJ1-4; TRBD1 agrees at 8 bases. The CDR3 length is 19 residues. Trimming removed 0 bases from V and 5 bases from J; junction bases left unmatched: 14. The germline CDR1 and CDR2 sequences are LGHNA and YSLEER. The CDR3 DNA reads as TGCGCCAGCAGCCAAGAGTACCTAGGACAGGGAGAGGAGAATGAAAAACTGTTTTTT. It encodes CASSQEYLGQGEENEKLFF.

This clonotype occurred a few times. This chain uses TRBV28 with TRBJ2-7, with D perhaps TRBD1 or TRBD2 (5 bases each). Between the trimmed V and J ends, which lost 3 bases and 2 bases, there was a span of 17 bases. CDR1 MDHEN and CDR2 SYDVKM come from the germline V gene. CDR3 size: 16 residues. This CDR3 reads CASSFYPRKGPYEQYF. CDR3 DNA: TGTGCCAGCAGTTTTTACCCCCGGAAGGGACCCTACGAGCAGTACTTC.

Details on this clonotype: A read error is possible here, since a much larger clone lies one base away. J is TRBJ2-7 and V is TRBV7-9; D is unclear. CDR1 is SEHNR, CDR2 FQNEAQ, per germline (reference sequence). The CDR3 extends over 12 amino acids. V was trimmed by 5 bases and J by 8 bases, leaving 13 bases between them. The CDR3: CASSPSRAQQYF. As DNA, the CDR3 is TGTGCCAGCAGCCCTAGTCGGGCCCAGCAGTACTTC.

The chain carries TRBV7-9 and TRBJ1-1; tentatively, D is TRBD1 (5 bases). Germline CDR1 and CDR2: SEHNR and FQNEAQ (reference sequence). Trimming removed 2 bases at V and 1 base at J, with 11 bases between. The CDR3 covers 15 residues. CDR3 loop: CASSLSMGRNTEAFF. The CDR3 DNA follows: TGTGCCAGCAGCTTATCCATGGGGCGGAACACTGAAGCTTTCTTT.

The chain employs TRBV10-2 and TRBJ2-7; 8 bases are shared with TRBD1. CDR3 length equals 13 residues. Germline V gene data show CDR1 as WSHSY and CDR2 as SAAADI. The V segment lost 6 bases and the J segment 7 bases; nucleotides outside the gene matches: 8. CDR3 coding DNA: TGCGCCAGCAGCCAGACAGGGGCGACTGAGCAGTACTTC. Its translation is CASSQTGATEQYF.

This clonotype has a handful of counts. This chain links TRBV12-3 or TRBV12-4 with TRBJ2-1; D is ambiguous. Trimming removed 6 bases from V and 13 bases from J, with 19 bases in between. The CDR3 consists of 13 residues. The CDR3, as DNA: TGTGCCAGCAGGCGCGCCGACCGCAATGGACAGTTCTTC. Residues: CASRRADRNGQFF.

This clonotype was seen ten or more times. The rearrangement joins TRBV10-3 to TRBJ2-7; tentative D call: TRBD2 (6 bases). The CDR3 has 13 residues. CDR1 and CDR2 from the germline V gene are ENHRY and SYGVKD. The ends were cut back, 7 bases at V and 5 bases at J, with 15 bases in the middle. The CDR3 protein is CAIKPGAIDEQYF. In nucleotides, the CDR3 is TGTGCCATCAAACCGGGAGCGATTGACGAGCAGTACTTC.

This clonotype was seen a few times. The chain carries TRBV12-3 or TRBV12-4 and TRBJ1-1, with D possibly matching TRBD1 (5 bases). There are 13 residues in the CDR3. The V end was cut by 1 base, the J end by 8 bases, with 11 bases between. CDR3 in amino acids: CASSLVGTTEAFF. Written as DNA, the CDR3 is TGTGCCAGCAGTTTAGTGGGGACCACGGAAGCTTTCTTT.

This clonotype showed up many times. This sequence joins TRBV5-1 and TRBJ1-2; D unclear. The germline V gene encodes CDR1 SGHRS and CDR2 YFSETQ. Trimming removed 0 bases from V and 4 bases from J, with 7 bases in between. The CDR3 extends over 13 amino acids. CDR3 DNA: TGCGCCAGCAGCTTGGTGGCAGTCTATGGCTACACCTTC. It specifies CASSLVAVYGYTF. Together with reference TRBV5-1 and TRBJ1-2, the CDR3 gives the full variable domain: KAGVTQTPRYLIKTRGQQVTLSCSPISGHRSVSWYQQTPGQGLQFLFEYFSETQRNKGNFPGRFSGRQFSNSRSEMNVSTLELGDSALYLCASSLVAVYGYTFGSGTRLTVV.

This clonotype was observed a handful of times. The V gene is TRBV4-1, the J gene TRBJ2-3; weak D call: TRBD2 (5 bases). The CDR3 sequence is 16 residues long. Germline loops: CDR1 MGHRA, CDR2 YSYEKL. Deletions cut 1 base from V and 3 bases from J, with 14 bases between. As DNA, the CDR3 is TGCGCCAGCAGCCAAGCGATCCTCGGCGGGACAGATACGCAGTATTTT. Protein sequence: CASSQAILGGTDTQYF.

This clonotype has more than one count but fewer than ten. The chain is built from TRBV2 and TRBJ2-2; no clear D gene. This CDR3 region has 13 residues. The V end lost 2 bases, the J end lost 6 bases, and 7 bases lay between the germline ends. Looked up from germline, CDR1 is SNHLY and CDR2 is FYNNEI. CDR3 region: CASSELSAGELFF. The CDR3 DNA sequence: TGTGCCAGCAGTGAATTATCGGCCGGGGAGCTGTTTTTT.

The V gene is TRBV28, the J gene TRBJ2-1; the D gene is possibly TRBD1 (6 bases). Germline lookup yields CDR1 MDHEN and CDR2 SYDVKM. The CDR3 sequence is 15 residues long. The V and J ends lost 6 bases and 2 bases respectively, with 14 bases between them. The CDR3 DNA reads TGTGCCAGCAGACCTACAGGGTCCCCCTACAATGAGCAGTTCTTC. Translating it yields CASRPTGSPYNEQFF.

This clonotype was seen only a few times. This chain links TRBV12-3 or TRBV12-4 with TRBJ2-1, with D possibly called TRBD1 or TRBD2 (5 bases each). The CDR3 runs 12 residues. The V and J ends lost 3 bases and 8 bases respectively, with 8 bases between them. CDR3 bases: TGTGCCAGCAGTTTCGAGGGGCATGAGCAGTTCTTC. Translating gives CASSFEGHEQFF.

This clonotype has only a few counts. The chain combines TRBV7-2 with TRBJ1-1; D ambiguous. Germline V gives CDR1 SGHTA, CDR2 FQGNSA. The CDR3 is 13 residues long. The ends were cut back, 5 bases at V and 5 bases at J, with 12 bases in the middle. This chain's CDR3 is CASSPQRETEAFF. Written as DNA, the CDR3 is TGTGCCAGCAGCCCCCAGAGGGAGACTGAAGCTTTCTTT.

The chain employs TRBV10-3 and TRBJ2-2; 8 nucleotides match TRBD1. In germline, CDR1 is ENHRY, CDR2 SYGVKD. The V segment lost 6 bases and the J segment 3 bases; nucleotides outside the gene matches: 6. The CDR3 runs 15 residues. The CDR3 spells CAIRDSGQDTGELFF. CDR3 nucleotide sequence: TGTGCCATCAGGGATTCGGGACAGGACACCGGGGAGCTGTTTTTT.

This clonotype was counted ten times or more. For the CDR3, the DNA is TGTGCCAGCAGAAGGGATTCCTACGAGCAGTACTTC. It encodes CASRRDSYEQYF. The chain joins TRBV2 to TRBJ2-7; no clear D. V dropped 6 bases and J dropped 1 base, with 7 bases sitting between them. From germline, CDR1 is SNHLY and CDR2 FYNNEI. The CDR3 runs 12 residues.

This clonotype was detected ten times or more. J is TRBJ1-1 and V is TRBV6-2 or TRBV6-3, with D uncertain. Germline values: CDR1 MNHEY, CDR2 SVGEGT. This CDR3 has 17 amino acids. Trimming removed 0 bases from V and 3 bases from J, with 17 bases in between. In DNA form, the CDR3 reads TGTGCCAGCAGTTACTCGCGGGTGTCTGGGAAGCACACTGAAGCTTTCTTT. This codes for CASSYSRVSGKHTEAFF.

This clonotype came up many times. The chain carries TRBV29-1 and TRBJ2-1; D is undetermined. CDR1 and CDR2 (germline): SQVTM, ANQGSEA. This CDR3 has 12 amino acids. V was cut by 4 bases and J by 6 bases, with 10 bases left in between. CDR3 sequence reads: CSVGRKGNEQFF. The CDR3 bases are TGCAGCGTTGGTCGGAAGGGCAATGAGCAGTTCTTC.

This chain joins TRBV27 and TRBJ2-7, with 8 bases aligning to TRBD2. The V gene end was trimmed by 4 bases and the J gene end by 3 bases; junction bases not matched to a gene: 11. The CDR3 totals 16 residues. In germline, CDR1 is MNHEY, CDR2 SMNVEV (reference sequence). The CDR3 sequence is CASSSIGGRINYEQYF. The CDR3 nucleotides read TGTGCCAGCAGTTCCATCGGCGGGAGGATTAACTACGAGCAGTACTTC.

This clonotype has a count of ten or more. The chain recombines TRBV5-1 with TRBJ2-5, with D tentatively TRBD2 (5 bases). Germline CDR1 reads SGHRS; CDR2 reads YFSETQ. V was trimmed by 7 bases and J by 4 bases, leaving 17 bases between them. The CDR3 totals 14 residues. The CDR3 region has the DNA TGCGCCAGCGCGTTTGGGAGTTCGGGAGAGACCCAGTACTTC. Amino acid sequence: CASAFGSSGETQYF.

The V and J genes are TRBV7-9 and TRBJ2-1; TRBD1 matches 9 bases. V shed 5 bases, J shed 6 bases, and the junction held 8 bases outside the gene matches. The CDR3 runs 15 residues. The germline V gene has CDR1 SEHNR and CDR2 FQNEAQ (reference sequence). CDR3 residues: CASSKRTGESNEQFF. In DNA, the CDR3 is TGTGCCAGCAGCAAACGGACAGGGGAGTCCAATGAGCAGTTCTTC.

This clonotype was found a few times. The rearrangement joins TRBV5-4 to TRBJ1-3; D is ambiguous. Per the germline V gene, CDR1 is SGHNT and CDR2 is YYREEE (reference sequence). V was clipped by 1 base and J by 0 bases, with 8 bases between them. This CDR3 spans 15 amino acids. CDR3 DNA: TGTGCCAGCAGCTTGCAGACCCTCTCTGGAAACACCATATATTTT. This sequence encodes CASSLQTLSGNTIYF.